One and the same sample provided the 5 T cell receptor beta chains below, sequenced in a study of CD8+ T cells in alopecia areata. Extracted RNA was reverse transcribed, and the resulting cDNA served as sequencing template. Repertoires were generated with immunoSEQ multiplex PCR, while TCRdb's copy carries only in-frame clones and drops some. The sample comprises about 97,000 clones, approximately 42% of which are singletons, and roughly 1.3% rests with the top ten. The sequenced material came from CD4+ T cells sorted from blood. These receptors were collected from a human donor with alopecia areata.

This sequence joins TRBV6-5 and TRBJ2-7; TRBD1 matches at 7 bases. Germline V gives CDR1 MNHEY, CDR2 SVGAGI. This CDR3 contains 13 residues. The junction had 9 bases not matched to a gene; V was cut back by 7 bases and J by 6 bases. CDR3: CASTRGDSFEQYF. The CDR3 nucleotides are TGTGCCAGCACAAGAGGGGACAGTTTCGAGCAGTACTTC.

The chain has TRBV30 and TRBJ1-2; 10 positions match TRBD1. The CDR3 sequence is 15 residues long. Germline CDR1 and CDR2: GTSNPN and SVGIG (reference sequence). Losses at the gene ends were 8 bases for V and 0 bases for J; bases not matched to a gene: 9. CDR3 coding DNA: TGTGCCGGCCGGGACAGGGGTCGGGCTAACTATGGCTACACCTTC. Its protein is CAGRDRGRANYGYTF.

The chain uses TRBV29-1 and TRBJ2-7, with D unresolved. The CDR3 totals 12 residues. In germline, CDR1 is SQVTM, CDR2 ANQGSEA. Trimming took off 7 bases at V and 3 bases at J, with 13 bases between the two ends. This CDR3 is CSALVPDYEQYF. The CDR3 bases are TGCAGCGCCCTAGTCCCAGACTACGAGCAGTACTTC.

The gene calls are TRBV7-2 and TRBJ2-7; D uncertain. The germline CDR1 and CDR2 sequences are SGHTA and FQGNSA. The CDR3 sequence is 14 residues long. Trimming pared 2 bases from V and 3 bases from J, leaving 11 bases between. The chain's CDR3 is CASSLQANVYEQYF. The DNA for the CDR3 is TGTGCCAGCAGCTTACAGGCTAATGTCTACGAGCAGTACTTC.

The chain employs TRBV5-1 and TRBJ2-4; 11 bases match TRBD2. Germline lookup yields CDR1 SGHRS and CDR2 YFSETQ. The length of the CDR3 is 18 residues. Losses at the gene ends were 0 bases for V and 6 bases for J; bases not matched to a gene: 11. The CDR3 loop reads CASSLAELAGGSGNIQYF. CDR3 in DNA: TGCGCCAGCAGCTTGGCCGAGCTAGCGGGAGGTTCCGGAAACATTCAGTACTTC.